The 25 T cell receptor beta chains in this list originate from one sample, sequenced in a study of pediatric ulcerative colitis. This table comes from immunoSEQ multiplex PCR, and its TCRdb copy is limited to in-frame clones, with some not included. In the table there are more than 9,000 clones, around four fifths of which are singletons. The rectum was sampled with one to two pinch biopsies at colonoscopy. The specimen was gut tissue. The origin of the receptors is a girl between 10 and 17 years old who was a control in a study of pediatric ulcerative colitis.

V gene TRBV28 combines with J gene TRBJ1-1; D not resolved. This CDR3 is 12 amino acids long. The V end lost 2 bases, the J end lost 6 bases, and 7 bases lay between the germline ends. The germline V gene encodes CDR1 MDHEN and CDR2 SYDVKM. The CDR3 loop is CASSLGVPEAFF. In DNA, the CDR3 is TGTGCCAGCAGTTTAGGGGTCCCTGAAGCTTTCTTT. The full variable domain, with the rest looked up from reference TRBV28 and TRBJ1-1, is DVKVTQSSRYLVKRTGEKVFLECVQDMDHENMFWYRQDPGLGLRLIYFSYDVKMKEKGDIPEGYSVSREKKERFSLILESASTNQTSMYLCASSLGVPEAFFGQGTRLTVV.

The chain uses TRBV10-3 and TRBJ2-3; the match to TRBD1 covers 7 bases. The CDR3 is made up of 14 amino acids. CDR1 is ENHRY, CDR2 SYGVKD, per germline. The V and J ends lost 11 bases and 0 bases, in that order; junction bases with no gene match: 8. The chain's CDR3 is CAAWDSDSTDTQYF. As DNA, the CDR3 is TGTGCCGCGTGGGACAGCGACAGCACAGATACGCAGTATTTT.

This chain uses TRBV4-2 with TRBJ2-7; no firm D call. This CDR3 region has 15 residues. CDR1 LGHNA and CDR2 YNFKEQ come from the germline V gene. Deletions cut 0 bases from V and 2 bases from J, with 11 bases between. As DNA, the CDR3 is TGTGCCAGCAGCCAAGACAACACATTGACCTACGAGCAGTACTTC. This codes for CASSQDNTLTYEQYF.

The rearrangement links TRBV10-3 to TRBJ2-7, with 7 bases identical to TRBD1. Trimming at V came to 6 bases and at J to 4 bases, leaving 3 bases not matched to a gene. Germline CDR1 reads ENHRY; CDR2 reads SYGVKD. The CDR3 covers 12 residues. The CDR3 coding sequence is TGTGCCATCAGAGGACAGGAGTACGAGCAGTACTTC. Protein product: CAIRGQEYEQYF.

V and J are TRBV4-1 and TRBJ1-5; the D gene is possibly TRBD1 (5 bases). From germline, CDR1 is MGHRA and CDR2 YSYEKL. The germline V and J ends were trimmed by 4 bases and 0 bases, with 10 bases remaining between them. This CDR3 region has 15 residues. DNA of the CDR3: TGCGCCAGCAGCCCCGGACACCTTAGCAATCAGCCCCAGCATTTT. This translates into CASSPGHLSNQPQHF.

The rearrangement links TRBV21-1 to TRBJ2-7; the table names TRBD2, a call not compared with the DNA. TRBV21-1 is a recognized pseudogene. This CDR3 is built from 16 residues. In nucleotides, the CDR3 is TGTGCCAGCAGCAAACCTAGCGGGAGAGGTTCCTACGAGCAGTACTTC. This codes for CASSKPSGRGSYEQYF.

CDR3 nucleotides: TGCGCCAGCAGTCACGCGGGGGGACAGGGGGCCGGCTATAGCAATCAGCCCCAGCATTTT. It codes for CASSHAGGQGAGYSNQPQHF. The rearrangement links TRBV23-1 to TRBJ1-5; 12 nucleotides match TRBD1. TRBV23-1 is labeled an ORF, and its function is uncertain. The CDR3 has 20 residues. V shed 3 bases, J shed 0 bases, and the junction held 12 bases outside the gene matches.

The chain links TRBV5-1 to TRBJ2-1; 15 bases map to TRBD2. CDR1 and CDR2 from the germline V gene are SGHRS and YFSETQ. The length of the CDR3 is 17 residues. The V and J ends lost 0 bases and 7 bases, in that order; junction bases with no gene match: 5. The CDR3 bases are TGCGCCAGCAGCTTGGAGGGACTAGCGGGAGGCAGTAATGAGCAGTTCTTC. This codes for CASSLEGLAGGSNEQFF.

The chain joins TRBV5-6 to TRBJ2-7; D is perhaps TRBD1 (5 bases). The germline CDR1 and CDR2 sequences are SGHDT and YYEEEE. This CDR3 comprises 15 residues. Between the trimmed V and J ends, which lost 4 bases and 2 bases, there was a span of 16 bases. CDR3 nucleotide sequence: TGTGCCAGCAGCATTCAGACAGTGCCGACCTACGAGCAGTACTTC. Residues: CASSIQTVPTYEQYF.

The chain recombines TRBV19 with TRBJ1-2, with 10 bases lining up with TRBD1. This CDR3 contains 14 residues. Germline V CDR1 and CDR2: LNHDA, SQIVND (reference sequence). The V and J ends lost 1 base and 8 bases, in that order; junction bases with no gene match: 4. The DNA for the CDR3 is TGTGCCAGTAGTATAGGTGGGACAGGGGACGGCTACACCTTC. Protein: CASSIGGTGDGYTF.

This clone was seen only once. The chain links TRBV6-5 to TRBJ1-2; TRBD1 matches 8 bases. Germline V gives CDR1 MNHEY, CDR2 SVGAGI. The CDR3 has 13 amino acids. The trim removed 2 bases at V and 8 bases at J, leaving 4 bases unmatched. The chain's CDR3 is CASSYQGAKGYTF. The CDR3 nucleotides are TGTGCCAGCAGTTACCAGGGGGCTAAAGGCTACACCTTC.

The chain joins TRBV27 to TRBJ2-7; the D is unclear. V lost 0 bases and J 2 bases, leaving 5 bases between the germline ends. Germline CDR1 reads MNHEY; CDR2 reads SMNVEV (reference sequence). CDR3 size: 13 residues. The CDR3 sequence is CASSLSPPYEQYF. In DNA form, the CDR3 reads TGTGCCAGCAGTTTATCGCCCCCCTACGAGCAGTACTTC.

The rearrangement joins TRBV28 to TRBJ2-2; D ambiguous. CDR3 length equals 18 residues. Germline values: CDR1 MDHEN, CDR2 SYDVKM. The ends were cut back, 1 base at V and 0 bases at J, with 15 bases in the middle. The CDR3 is CASSLLGNLNPNTGELFF. The DNA for the CDR3 is TGTGCCAGCAGTTTATTGGGCAACTTAAACCCGAACACCGGGGAGCTGTTTTTT.

Written as DNA, the CDR3 is TGTGCCACCAGCAGTAGGACAGGCCGCTTTAATGAAAAACTGTTTTTT. This gives the protein CATSSRTGRFNEKLFF. The rearrangement links TRBV15 to TRBJ1-4; 7 bases align to TRBD1. Germline lookup yields CDR1 LNHNV and CDR2 YYDKDF (reference sequence). The CDR3 runs 16 residues. J gave up 4 bases and V 3 bases, and 8 bases lay outside the gene matches.

The J gene is TRBJ2-1, the V gene TRBV7-2; 15 bases match TRBD2. J lost 7 bases, V lost 5 bases, and 6 bases had no gene match. Germline V gives CDR1 SGHTA, CDR2 FQGNSA. The CDR3 is 16 residues long. DNA for the CDR3: TGTGCCAGCAGCCCTACCGGACTAGCGGGAGGGAATGAGCAGTTCTTC. Its protein product is CASSPTGLAGGNEQFF.

This chain links TRBV25-1 with TRBJ1-2, with D hard to call. The CDR3 covers 14 residues. Per the germline V gene, CDR1 is MGHDK and CDR2 is SYGVNS. V dropped 4 bases and J dropped 8 bases, with 17 bases sitting between them. In nucleotides, the CDR3 is TGTGCCAGCAGTGTAGCTGGACCCCATGCGGGCTACACCTTC. Encoded protein: CASSVAGPHAGYTF.

The J gene is TRBJ2-7, the V gene TRBV7-2; D perhaps matches TRBD1 (5 bases). The CDR3 covers 14 residues. Per germline, CDR1 SGHTA and CDR2 FQGNSA. V was cut by 5 bases and J by 3 bases, with 14 bases left in between. CDR3 nucleotide sequence: TGTGCCAGCAGCCCAGACAGTGGGAACTACGAGCAGTACTTC. It specifies CASSPDSGNYEQYF.

The rearrangement joins TRBV6-5 to TRBJ2-7; D could derive from TRBD1 or TRBD2 (7 bases each). Germline loops: CDR1 MNHEY, CDR2 SVGAGI. This CDR3 region has 16 residues. V lost 2 bases and J lost 2, with 16 bases in between. The CDR3 DNA is TGTGCCAGCAGTTACGACAGGGAGGGGCGCACCTACGAGCAGTACTTC. Amino acids: CASSYDREGRTYEQYF.

The J gene is TRBJ2-4, the V gene TRBV4-1, with TRBD2 identical over 8 bases. This CDR3 comprises 16 residues. Germline CDR1 MGHRA, CDR2 YSYEKL. J gave up 3 bases and V 2 bases, and 6 bases lay outside the gene matches. CDR3 DNA sequence: TGCGCCAGCAGCCAACCAGCGGGAGAGGTCAAAAACATTCAGTACTTC. It encodes CASSQPAGEVKNIQYF.

In this sample, this clone turned up once. The V gene is TRBV30, the J gene TRBJ1-1; D is uncertain. Germline V lookup: CDR1 GTSNPN, CDR2 SVGIG (reference sequence). CDR3 length: 13 amino acids. V was shortened by 4 bases and J by 5 bases, with 14 bases between the two germline ends. CDR3 nucleotide sequence: TGTGCCTGGATGGACTCTCGAGGAACTGAAGCTTTCTTT. Residues: CAWMDSRGTEAFF.

CDR3 nucleotides: TGTGCCAGCGGGTTTATAGTTAGTGTGCAGTACTTC. Translating it yields CASGFIVSVQYF. The chain uses TRBV2 and TRBJ2-7; D unresolved. Trimming left V 8 bases short and J 9 bases short, with 17 bases between. Germline V gene data show CDR1 as SNHLY and CDR2 as FYNNEI. The CDR3 covers 12 residues.

The chain recombines TRBV7-8 with TRBJ2-7, with 8 bases lining up with TRBD2. V lost 1 base to trimming and J lost 10 bases; unmatched junction nucleotides: 6. Germline values: CDR1 SGHVS, CDR2 FQNEAQ. The CDR3 is made up of 13 amino acids. DNA of the CDR3: TGTGCCAGCAGCTTAGGGCGGGAGGCGGCACAGTACTTC. It codes for CASSLGREAAQYF. The full variable domain, with the rest looked up from reference TRBV7-8 and TRBJ2-7, is GAGVSQSPRYKVAKRGQDVALRCDPISGHVSLFWYQQALGQGPEFLTYFQNEAQLDKSGLPSDRFFAERPEGSVSTLKIQRTQQEDSAVYLCASSLGREAAQYFGPGTRLTVT.

The V gene is TRBV7-9, the J gene TRBJ1-2; perhaps TRBD1 as D (5 bases). The CDR3 is 14 residues long. Deletions cut 5 bases from V and 7 bases from J, with 17 bases between. CDR1 and CDR2 (germline): SEHNR, FQNEAQ (reference sequence). In DNA form, the CDR3 reads TGTGCCAGCAGCCATCCAGGCGTGGGGGGTGGCTACACCTTC. Encoded protein: CASSHPGVGGGYTF.

V is TRBV5-1 and J is TRBJ1-4, with TRBD1 matching 9 bases. CDR1 is SGHRS and CDR2 is YFSETQ in the germline V gene. V lost 7 bases, J lost 2 bases, and 9 bases stayed unmatched. The CDR3 is 16 residues long. CDR3 in amino acids: CASCRRTGATNEKLFF. CDR3 DNA: TGCGCCAGCTGCCGGAGGACAGGGGCGACTAATGAAAAACTGTTTTTT. The full variable domain, rest sourced from reference TRBV5-1 and TRBJ1-4, is KAGVTQTPRYLIKTRGQQVTLSCSPISGHRSVSWYQQTPGQGLQFLFEYFSETQRNKGNFPGRFSGRQFSNSRSEMNVSTLELGDSALYLCASCRRTGATNEKLFFGSGTQLSVL.

The chain is built from TRBV19 and TRBJ2-4; D is uncertain. V gave up 7 bases and J gave up 2 bases, with 12 bases separating them. In germline, CDR1 is LNHDA, CDR2 SQIVND (reference sequence). The CDR3 has 14 residues. In DNA form, the CDR3 reads TGTGCCAGTAATCCCGGGTTGTCCAAAAACATTCAGTACTTC. Amino acid sequence: CASNPGLSKNIQYF.